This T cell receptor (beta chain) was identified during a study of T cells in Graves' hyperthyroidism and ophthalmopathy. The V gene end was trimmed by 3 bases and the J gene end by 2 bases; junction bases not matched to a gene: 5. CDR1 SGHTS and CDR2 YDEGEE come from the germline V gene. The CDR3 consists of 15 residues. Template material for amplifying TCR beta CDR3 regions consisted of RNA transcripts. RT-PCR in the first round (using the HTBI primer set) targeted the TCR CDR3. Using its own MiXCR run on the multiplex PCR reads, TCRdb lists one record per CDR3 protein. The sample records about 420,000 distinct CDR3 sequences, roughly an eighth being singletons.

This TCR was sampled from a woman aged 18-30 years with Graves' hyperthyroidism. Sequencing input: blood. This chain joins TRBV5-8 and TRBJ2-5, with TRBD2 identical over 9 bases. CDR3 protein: CASSSGGRDQETQYF. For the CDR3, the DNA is TGTGCCAGCAGCTCTGGCGGGAGGGATCAAGAGACCCAGTACTTC.